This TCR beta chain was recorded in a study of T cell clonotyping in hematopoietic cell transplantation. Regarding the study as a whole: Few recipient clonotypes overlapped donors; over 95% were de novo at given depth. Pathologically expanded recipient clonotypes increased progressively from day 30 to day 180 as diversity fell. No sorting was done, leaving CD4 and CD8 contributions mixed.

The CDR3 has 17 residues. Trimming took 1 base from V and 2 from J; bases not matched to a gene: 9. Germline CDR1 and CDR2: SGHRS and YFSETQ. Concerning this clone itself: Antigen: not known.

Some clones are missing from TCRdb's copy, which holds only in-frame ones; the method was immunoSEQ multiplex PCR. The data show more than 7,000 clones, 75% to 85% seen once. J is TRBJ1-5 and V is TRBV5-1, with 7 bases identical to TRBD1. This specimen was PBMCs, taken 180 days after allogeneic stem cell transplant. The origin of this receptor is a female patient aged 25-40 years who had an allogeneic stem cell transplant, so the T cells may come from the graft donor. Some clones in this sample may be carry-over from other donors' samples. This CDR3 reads CASSLTLSGTGNQPQHF. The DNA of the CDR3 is TGCGCCAGCAGCTTGACCCTCAGTGGGACAGGCAATCAGCCCCAGCATTTT.